A selection of T cell receptor beta chains follows, all from one sample in a study of CD8 T cell repertoires and HIV-1 epitope variants. Here immunoSEQ multiplex PCR was the method, and the copy in TCRdb shows in-frame clones only, minus some. This table has tens of thousands of clones, roughly four fifths appearing once. What was sequenced was uncultured baseline CD8+ T cells from peripheral blood mononuclear cells (PBMCs). These receptor sequences come from a male donor with HIV. The CDR3 runs from the conserved cysteine through the conserved F or W. D genes are given only for firm matches. Some rows have no size entry. The others give once, few or many, or a class for an expanded clone.

clone size,J gene,V gene,CDR3 length,D gene,CDR3 protein,CDR3 DNA
.,TRBJ2-5,TRBV11-2,13,TRBD2,CASSSLAEETQYF,TGTGCCAGCAGCTCTCTAGCGGAAGAGACCCAGTACTTC
.,TRBJ2-2,TRBV5-1,13,.,CASSQDTGGELFF,TGCGCCAGCAGCCAAGACACGGGCGGGGAGCTGTTTTTT
.,TRBJ1-1,TRBV6-5,15,TRBD1,CASSSAGQGFTEAFF,TGTGCCAGCAGTTCGGCGGGACAGGGGTTTACTGAAGCTTTCTTT
.,TRBJ2-3,TRBV19,14,TRBD2,CASSIAGDTDTQYF,TGTGCCAGTAGTATTGCGGGGGACACAGATACGCAGTATTTT
few,TRBJ2-7,TRBV19,15,.,CASSTRGISHDEQYF,TGTGCCAGTAGTACCAGGGGAATCTCGCACGACGAGCAGTACTTC
.,TRBJ1-1,TRBV19,13,.,CASMTVMNTEAFF,TGTGCCAGTATGACCGTGATGAACACTGAAGCTTTCTTT
.,TRBJ2-1,TRBV9,15,.,CASSVFPSSYNEQFF,TGTGCCAGCAGCGTGTTTCCGAGCTCCTACAATGAGCAGTTCTTC
.,TRBJ2-3,TRBV30,13,.,CAWSVAFADTQYF,TGTGCCTGGAGTGTAGCCTTCGCAGATACGCAGTATTTT
.,TRBJ2-6,TRBV28,16,.,CASSRRDWSGANVLTF,TGTGCCAGCAGCCGCAGGGACTGGTCTGGGGCCAACGTCCTGACTTTC
.,TRBJ2-7,TRBV7-2,14,TRBD1,CASSTSRQGDEQYF,TGTGCCAGCAGCACGTCCCGACAGGGAGACGAGCAGTACTTC
.,TRBJ1-2,TRBV11-2,13,.,CASSFTGKYGYTF,TGTGCCAGCAGCTTTACAGGGAAGTATGGCTACACCTTC
few,TRBJ2-7,TRBV5-8,14,TRBD1,CASSRRQGTDEQYF,TGTGCCAGCAGCCGTCGACAGGGTACGGACGAGCAGTACTTC
once,TRBJ1-6,TRBV28,15,.,CASSLSTGNNSPLHF,TGTGCCAGCAGTTTAAGTACAGGCAATAATTCACCCCTCCACTTT
once,TRBJ1-3,TRBV7-2,15,.,CASSLQGPSGNTIYF,TGTGCCAGCAGCTTACAGGGCCCCTCTGGAAACACCATATATTTT
.,TRBJ1-4,TRBV29-1,13,.,CSVEIRANEKLFF,TGCAGCGTTGAAATCAGGGCGAATGAAAAACTGTTTTTT
.,TRBJ1-1,TRBV29-1,12,.,CSVCGGGTEAFF,TGCAGCGTTTGTGGCGGCGGAACTGAAGCTTTCTTT
once,TRBJ2-1,TRBV29-1,14,.,CSVLTTSTRNEQFF,TGCAGCGTCCTGACTACCTCAACAAGGAATGAGCAGTTCTTC
.,TRBJ2-5,TRBV12-5,13,.,CASGPPGQETQYF,TGTGCTAGTGGTCCCCCCGGGCAAGAGACCCAGTACTTC
.,TRBJ2-1,TRBV5-4,15,TRBD2,CASSSGLAGGGEQFF,TGTGCCAGCAGCTCGGGACTAGCGGGGGGAGGTGAGCAGTTCTTC
.,TRBJ1-6,TRBV7-9,14,.,CASSADRLNSPLHF,TGTGCCAGCAGCGCCGACAGGCTTAATTCACCCCTCCACTTT
.,TRBJ2-5,TRBV15,14,.,CATSRDVGGETQYF,TGTGCCACCAGCAGAGACGTAGGGGGAGAGACCCAGTACTTC
few,TRBJ2-3,TRBV19,18,TRBD2,CASSIEGRERGFTDTQYF,TGTGCCAGTAGTATAGAGGGCCGGGAGCGGGGCTTCACAGATACGCAGTATTTT
.,TRBJ2-7,TRBV4-2,16,.,CASSQGDGAFLYEQYF,TGTGCCAGCAGCCAAGGGGACGGGGCATTCCTCTACGAGCAGTACTTC
few,TRBJ1-6,TRBV25-1,15,TRBD1,CASSESDRVKSPLHF,TGTGCCAGCAGTGAATCGGACAGGGTTAAATCACCCCTCCACTTT
.,TRBJ2-3,TRBV19,15,.,CASSPGSPIADTQYF,TGTGCCAGTAGTCCCGGGTCCCCTATAGCGGATACGCAGTATTTT
.,TRBJ2-5,TRBV2,15,TRBD2,CASSGLAGALGTQYF,TGTGCCAGCAGTGGACTAGCGGGAGCTCTAGGGACCCAGTACTTC
.,TRBJ2-7,TRBV19,14,.,CASSTGEIPYEQYF,TGTGCCAGTAGTACTGGAGAGATACCCTACGAGCAGTACTTC
.,TRBJ1-1,TRBV2,11,.,CASREGSEAFF,TGTGCCAGCAGGGAGGGGAGTGAAGCTTTCTTT
.,TRBJ2-7,TRBV11-3,17,TRBD1,CASSPDATGVTSYEQYF,TGTGCCAGCAGCCCGGATGCAACAGGGGTTACTTCCTACGAGCAGTACTTC
.,TRBJ2-7,TRBV5-6,18,TRBD1,CASSSVLLADRGAYEQYF,TGTGCCAGCAGCAGCGTGTTGCTAGCGGACAGGGGGGCCTACGAGCAGTACTTC
.,TRBJ1-4,TRBV28,15,.,CASSLLGPSNEKLFF,TGTGCCAGCAGTTTACTGGGGCCGAGTAATGAAAAACTGTTTTTT
few,TRBJ1-2,TRBV6-5,13,TRBD1,CATGRGQNYGYTF,TGTGCCACCGGGCGGGGACAGAACTATGGCTACACCTTC
.,TRBJ2-1,TRBV11-1,13,.,CASSLVLRNEQFF,TGTGCCAGCAGCTTAGTACTACGGAATGAGCAGTTCTTC
.,TRBJ2-5,TRBV5-1,14,.,CASSHPTGRETQYF,TGCGCCAGCAGCCATCCGACAGGCAGAGAGACCCAGTACTTC
.,TRBJ2-5,TRBV15,14,.,CATREWDGQETQYF,TGTGCCACCAGGGAATGGGACGGGCAAGAGACCCAGTACTTC
once,TRBJ2-5,TRBV28,13,TRBD1,CASSSRGPETQYF,TGTGCCAGCAGTTCTAGGGGGCCAGAGACCCAGTACTTC
.,TRBJ1-2,TRBV30,14,.,CAWSITGFNYGYTF,TGTGCCTGGAGTATTACAGGCTTTAACTATGGCTACACCTTC
.,TRBJ2-7,TRBV6-5,15,.,CASTRGTESSYEQYF,TGTGCCAGCACGAGAGGGACGGAAAGCTCCTACGAGCAGTACTTC
once,TRBJ1-1,TRBV28,14,.,CASSLGTGNTEAFF,TGTGCCAGCAGTTTAGGGACGGGGAACACTGAAGCTTTCTTT
.,TRBJ1-5,TRBV6-5,15,.,CASSYSSNSNQPQHF,TGTGCCAGCAGTTACTCGAGTAATAGCAATCAGCCCCAGCATTTT
.,TRBJ2-1,TRBV28,15,TRBD2,CASSFLAGGLNEQFF,TGTGCCAGCAGTTTCTTGGCGGGAGGGCTAAATGAGCAGTTCTTC
once,TRBJ2-2,TRBV27,12,.,CASKLGTGELFF,TGTGCCAGCAAACTGGGGACCGGGGAGCTGTTTTTT
.,TRBJ1-2,TRBV6-6,14,.,CASSYAGAGYGYTF,TGTGCCAGCAGTTACGCGGGAGCGGGGTATGGCTACACCTTC
.,TRBJ1-6,TRBV5-1,16,TRBD1,CASSLVGGVNNSPLHF,TGCGCCAGCAGCTTGGTAGGGGGCGTAAATAATTCACCCCTCCACTTT
.,TRBJ1-2,TRBV27,15,.,CASSSLSDSNYGYTF,TGTGCCAGCAGTTCGCTATCGGACAGTAACTATGGCTACACCTTC
few,TRBJ1-2,TRBV19,13,.,CASSMMGDSGYTF,TGTGCCAGTAGTATGATGGGGGACTCCGGCTACACCTTC
.,TRBJ2-7,TRBV4-1,16,TRBD1,CASSQEADRGRIEQYF,TGCGCCAGCAGCCAAGAGGCGGACAGGGGGCGGATCGAGCAGTACTTC
.,TRBJ1-5,TRBV5-8,14,.,CASSLTGVNQPQHF,TGTGCCAGCAGCTTGACGGGGGTCAATCAGCCCCAGCATTTT
.,TRBJ2-3,TRBV5-1,13,.,CASSLALRDTQYF,TGCGCCAGCAGCTTGGCTTTGAGGGATACGCAGTATTTT
.,TRBJ2-1,TRBV4-2,19,TRBD2,CASSQESASSGDSYNEQFF,TGTGCCAGCAGCCAAGAGAGCGCGTCTAGCGGGGACTCCTACAATGAGCAGTTCTTC
.,TRBJ1-1,TRBV6-1,11,.,CATTIRTEAFF,TGTGCCACCACCATACGGACTGAAGCTTTCTTT
few,TRBJ1-1,TRBV9,17,TRBD1,CASSVADGRDRNTEAFF,TGTGCCAGCAGCGTAGCTGACGGGAGGGACAGGAACACTGAAGCTTTCTTT
.,TRBJ1-1,TRBV27,13,.,CASSLTGNTEAFF,TGTGCCAGCAGTTTAACGGGGAACACTGAAGCTTTCTTT